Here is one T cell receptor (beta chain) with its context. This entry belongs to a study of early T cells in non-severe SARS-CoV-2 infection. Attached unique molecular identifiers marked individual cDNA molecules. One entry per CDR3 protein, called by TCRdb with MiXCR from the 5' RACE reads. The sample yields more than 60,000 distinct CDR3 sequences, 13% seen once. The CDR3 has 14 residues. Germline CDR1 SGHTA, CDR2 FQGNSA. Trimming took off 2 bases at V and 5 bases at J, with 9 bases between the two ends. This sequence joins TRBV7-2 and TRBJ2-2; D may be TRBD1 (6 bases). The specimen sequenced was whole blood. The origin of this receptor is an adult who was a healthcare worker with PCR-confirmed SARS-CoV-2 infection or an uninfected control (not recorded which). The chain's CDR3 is CASSLSQGTGELFF. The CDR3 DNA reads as TGTGCCAGCAGCTTATCACAGGGAACCGGGGAGCTGTTTTTT.